These T cell receptor beta chains were read from a single sample in a study of T cell changes during pregnancy in multiple sclerosis. This table comes from immunoSEQ multiplex PCR, and its TCRdb copy is limited to in-frame clones, with some not included. The table records about 40,000 clones, 75% to 90% of them present only once. Sequenced material: peripheral blood, taken in the first trimester of pregnancy. These receptors originate from a female donor in good health, enrolled as a control in a pregnancy study. The CDR3 runs from the conserved cysteine through the conserved F or W. Fields, in order: J gene, clone size, V gene, D gene, CDR3 DNA, CDR3 protein. D genes are given only for firm matches. Size is stated for part of the rows, as once, few or many counts, or as a class when the clone is expanded.

TRBJ1-4	NA	TRBV6-1	TRBD1	TGTGCCAGCAGTGTAGACAGGGGGCGCGAAAAACTGTTTTTT	CASSVDRGREKLFF
TRBJ1-1	few	TRBV28	TRBD1	TGTGCCAGCAGCGCCAGACAGGGTCGAGGAACTGAAGCTTTCTTT	CASSARQGRGTEAFF
TRBJ1-3	NA	TRBV6-1	NA	TGTGCCAGCAGTGAAGCGGAGGGATCTGGGGACACCATATATTTT	CASSEAEGSGDTIYF
TRBJ2-1	NA	TRBV6-4	NA	TGTGCCAGCAGTTCCGAGGACAGTTCTGATGAGCAGTTCTTC	CASSSEDSSDEQFF
TRBJ1-1	once	TRBV5-4	TRBD1	TGTGCCAGCAGCCTTGGGACAGCCATGAACACTGAAGCTTTCTTT	CASSLGTAMNTEAFF
TRBJ1-1	NA	TRBV7-9	TRBD1	TGTGCCAGCAGCCCCAGACAGGGGGGATTGGGCACTGAAGCTTTCTTT	CASSPRQGGLGTEAFF
TRBJ2-2	NA	TRBV2	TRBD2	TGTGCCAGCAAGGGGGCTAGCGGGGCCGGGGAGCTGTTTTTT	CASKGASGAGELFF
TRBJ2-3	NA	TRBV27	NA	TGTGCCAGCAGTCCCCGAGGGTTTGGATACACAGATACGCAGTATTTT	CASSPRGFGYTDTQYF
TRBJ2-7	NA	TRBV6-1	NA	TGTGCCAGCAGTATATCCGGACAACCCTACGAGCAGTACTTC	CASSISGQPYEQYF
TRBJ1-4	once	TRBV5-4	NA	TGTGCCAGCAGCTTGCGGGGATCGGGAGAAAAACTGTTTTTT	CASSLRGSGEKLFF
TRBJ2-5	NA	TRBV7-3	NA	TGTGCCAGCAGCCCTGATCCAGGGTCCGAGACCCAGTACTTC	CASSPDPGSETQYF
TRBJ1-2	NA	TRBV7-2	TRBD1	TGTGCCAGCAGCTTATATGTGGGGACAGTAGATAACTATGGCTACACCTTC	CASSLYVGTVDNYGYTF
TRBJ2-6	NA	TRBV7-3	TRBD1	TGTGCCAGCAGCTTACCGACAGGGGGCGTCTCAGGGGCCAACGTCCTGACTTTC	CASSLPTGGVSGANVLTF
TRBJ1-2	NA	TRBV21-1	NA	TGTGCCAGCAGCAAAAGGTCAGTGAGGGAAACTAACTATGGCTACACCTTC	CASSKRSVRETNYGYTF
TRBJ1-1	NA	TRBV5-1	NA	TGCGCCAGCAGCCTTCACCCTAGACAGGAGAACACTGAAGCTTTCTTT	CASSLHPRQENTEAFF
TRBJ1-6	NA	TRBV6-1	TRBD1	TGTGCCAGCAGCCTGACAGGGGCTAATTCACCCCTCCACTTT	CASSLTGANSPLHF
TRBJ2-2	NA	TRBV7-7	NA	TGTGCTAGCAGCCGATCAGGGGTTACCGGGGAGCTGTTTTTT	CASSRSGVTGELFF
TRBJ1-4	NA	TRBV28	NA	TGTGCCAGCAGTTTTTTGAGCGGGAATAGGGGAGAAAAACTGTTTTTT	CASSFLSGNRGEKLFF
TRBJ2-7	NA	TRBV19	TRBD1	TGTGCCAGCGGGACAGGCCCTACCTACGAGCAGTACTTC	CASGTGPTYEQYF
TRBJ1-1	NA	TRBV9	TRBD1	TGTGCCAGCAGCGTAGGACAGGGGGGGGGTGAAGCTTTCTTT	CASSVGQGGGEAFF
TRBJ1-6	NA	TRBV5-6	TRBD1	TGTGCCAGCAGCCTGGCAGGGGGCGGTAATTCACCCCTCCACTTT	CASSLAGGGNSPLHF
TRBJ1-2	NA	TRBV7-2	TRBD1	TGTGCCAGCAGCCCGGGAACAGGGGCTTCCCTTTCATACTATGGCTACACCTTC	CASSPGTGASLSYYGYTF
TRBJ1-2	NA	TRBV7-8	NA	TGTGCCAGCAGCTTAGATGGGCAGGGTTATGGCTACACCTTC	CASSLDGQGYGYTF
TRBJ1-4	NA	TRBV12-5	NA	TGTGCTAGTGGTTCCCCCAGGGATAATGAAAAACTGTTTTTT	CASGSPRDNEKLFF
TRBJ1-1	NA	TRBV6-1	TRBD1	TGTGCCAGCAGTGAGCACAGGGGAGAGGGTGAAGCTTTCTTT	CASSEHRGEGEAFF
TRBJ1-1	NA	TRBV7-6	NA	TGTGCCAGCAGCTTGGGAGGGGGGGTTCGCTTATGGAACACTGAAGCTTTCTTT	CASSLGGGVRLWNTEAFF
TRBJ2-7	NA	TRBV9	NA	TGTGCCAGCAGCGTAGGGACTCAATCCACCTACGAGCAGTACTTC	CASSVGTQSTYEQYF
TRBJ2-7	NA	TRBV6-1	TRBD1	TGTGCCAGCAGTGAAGAAACGGGACAGGGGGCAAATGAGCAGTACTTC	CASSEETGQGANEQYF
TRBJ1-4	NA	TRBV7-2	TRBD1	TGTGCCAGCAGCTTTCCACAGGGGGCTGGTAATGAAAAACTGTTTTTT	CASSFPQGAGNEKLFF
TRBJ2-1	NA	TRBV2	NA	TGTGCCGTTAGGAGTAGTTACAATGAGCAGTTCTTC	CAVRSSYNEQFF
TRBJ2-1	NA	TRBV28	TRBD1	TGTGCCAGCCGACTGACAGGGAGATACAATGAGCAGTTCTTC	CASRLTGRYNEQFF
TRBJ2-1	NA	TRBV7-3	TRBD2	TGTGCCAGCAGCTTAAGAAGAGCGGGGGGGCGGTACAATGAGCAGTTCTTC	CASSLRRAGGRYNEQFF
TRBJ2-7	NA	TRBV15	NA	TGTGCCACCAGCAGAGACGCTCGGGTCTCCCCCCCCTACGAGCAGTACTTC	CATSRDARVSPPYEQYF
TRBJ1-1	once	TRBV5-6	NA	TGTGCCAGCAGCCCCCAGGTGGGCACTGAAGCTTTCTTT	CASSPQVGTEAFF
TRBJ1-6	NA	TRBV27	TRBD1	TGTGCCAGCAGTTTATCGGGACAGGGCTCATATAATTCACCCCTCCACTTT	CASSLSGQGSYNSPLHF
TRBJ2-7	NA	TRBV5-4	NA	TGTGCCAGCAGCCTAACTGGTCGGGGTAGCTCCTACGAGCAGTACTTC	CASSLTGRGSSYEQYF
TRBJ2-5	NA	TRBV13	NA	TGTGCCAGCAGCCGACGCGCTGCGGGGACAGCCGCCCAAGAGACCCAGTACTTC	CASSRRAAGTAAQETQYF
TRBJ1-1	NA	TRBV5-1	NA	TGCGCCAGCAGCTTGGGGGCAGGGTTGAACACTGAAGCTTTCTTT	CASSLGAGLNTEAFF
TRBJ2-7	NA	TRBV5-5	TRBD2	TGTGCCAGCACCGTCGGACTAGCCTCCTACGAGCAGTACTTC	CASTVGLASYEQYF
TRBJ1-1	NA	TRBV12-5	NA	TGTGCTAGTGGTTTGGGGCAGGTGAACACTGAAGCTTTCTTT	CASGLGQVNTEAFF
TRBJ2-1	NA	TRBV4-2	NA	TGTGCCAGCAGCCAAGCGGTGCTACCGGGACTCAAAAGCCCCTACAATGAGCAGTTCTTC	CASSQAVLPGLKSPYNEQFF
TRBJ1-2	once	TRBV6-5	TRBD1	TGTGCCAGCAGGGAACCGGGACAGGCACTCGCGGACACCTTC	CASREPGQALADTF
TRBJ2-7	NA	TRBV28	TRBD2	TGTGCCAGCAGTTTATCTGGCGGGAGAAACGAGCAGTACTTC	CASSLSGGRNEQYF
TRBJ1-1	NA	TRBV4-2	NA	TGTGCCAGCAGCCTTCCCCAGGGCACTGAAGCTTTCTTT	CASSLPQGTEAFF
TRBJ2-6	NA	TRBV7-3	NA	TGTGCCAGCAGCTTAACGGGCACTGGGGCCAACGTCCTGACTTTC	CASSLTGTGANVLTF
TRBJ1-6	NA	TRBV6-6	NA	TGTGCCAGCAGTTGGACAGTGAATTCACCCCTCCACTTT	CASSWTVNSPLHF
TRBJ1-2	NA	TRBV29-1	NA	TGCAGCGTTGGTGTAGGATCGGGATCTGGCTACACCTTC	CSVGVGSGSGYTF
TRBJ2-2	NA	TRBV21-1	NA	TGTGCCAGCAGCAAAGGGGGTAGCGGGAGTAGTAACACCGGGGAGCTGTTTTTT	CASSKGGSGSSNTGELFF
TRBJ2-7	NA	TRBV5-4	NA	TGTGCCAGCAGCTTTGACTCAGGGAAGCAGTACTTC	CASSFDSGKQYF
TRBJ1-1	NA	TRBV7-2	NA	TGTGCCAGCAGCTCACTCGACAGAGCCTCGAACACTGAAGCTTTCTTT	CASSSLDRASNTEAFF
TRBJ1-6	NA	TRBV19	TRBD1	TGTGCCAGTAGTATAGAGGACAGGTATTCACCCCTCCACTTT	CASSIEDRYSPLHF
TRBJ1-2	NA	TRBV6-1	NA	TGTGCCAGCAGTGAAGCGCGGGGGTATGGCTACACCTTC	CASSEARGYGYTF